One sample yielded the 27 T cell receptor beta chains listed below, sequenced in a study of technical replicates of blood from a handful of donors. Profiled with immunoSEQ multiplex PCR; TCRdb holds only in-frame clones, not every one. The table has 55,000 to 80,000 clones, around 93% seen once. The sequenced sample consisted of T cells isolated from PBMCs. The receptors originated from a human donor in good health.

The chain recombines TRBV9 with TRBJ1-6; 8 bases are a match to TRBD1. The V and J ends lost 3 bases and 9 bases, in that order; junction bases with no gene match: 14. The germline V gene encodes CDR1 SGDLS and CDR2 YYNGEE. CDR3 length equals 17 residues. This chain's CDR3 is CASSASPGGVGGSPLHF. The CDR3 region has the DNA TGTGCCAGCAGCGCCTCCCCAGGGGGCGTTGGCGGTTCACCCCTCCACTTT. Together with reference TRBV9 and TRBJ1-6, the CDR3 gives the full variable domain: DSGVTQTPKHLITATGQRVTLRCSPRSGDLSVYWYQQSLDQGLQFLIQYYNGEERAKGNILERFSAQQFPDLHSELNLSSLELGDSALYFCASSASPGGVGGSPLHFGNGTRLTVT.

The chain couples TRBV9 to TRBJ1-6; TRBD1 is a possible D gene (6 bases). The V end lost 8 bases, the J end lost 9 bases, and 21 bases lay between the germline ends. Germline CDR1 and CDR2: SGDLS and YYNGEE. The CDR3 consists of 15 residues. For the CDR3, the DNA is TGTGCCAGGGGATGCCTTACAGGGAGTGGTTCACCCCTCCACTTT. Amino acids: CARGCLTGSGSPLHF.

The CDR3 loop is CASSEHRGGLNIQYF. CDR3 nucleotide sequence: TGTGCCAGCAGTGAACATCGGGGTGGGTTAAACATTCAGTACTTC. The chain recombines TRBV2 with TRBJ2-4, with D possibly being TRBD2 (5 bases). V was shortened by 2 bases and J by 6 bases, with 14 bases between the two germline ends. This CDR3 spans 15 amino acids. CDR1 is SNHLY, CDR2 FYNNEI, per germline.

V gene TRBV21-1 combines with J gene TRBJ2-7; TRBD1, the table's D call, lacks a check against the DNA. TRBV21-1 is annotated as a pseudogene. The CDR3 sequence is 11 residues long. Here the CDR3 reads CASDQGDEQYF. DNA for the CDR3: TGTGCCAGCGATCAAGGGGACGAGCAGTACTTC.

The chain has TRBV27 and TRBJ1-2; 7 bases are shared with TRBD1. This CDR3 has 14 amino acids. Germline values: CDR1 MNHEY, CDR2 SMNVEV (reference sequence). Trimming at V came to 6 bases and at J to 4 bases, leaving 8 bases not matched to a gene. Written as DNA, the CDR3 is TGTGCCAGCAGCCACCCGGGACAGCCCTATGGCTACACCTTC. Amino acids: CASSHPGQPYGYTF.

The rearrangement joins TRBV19 to TRBJ2-2; 11 nucleotides line up with TRBD2. CDR3 size: 16 residues. Trimming removed 7 bases from V and 6 bases from J; junction bases left unmatched: 10. The germline gives CDR1 LNHDA, CDR2 SQIVND (reference sequence). The CDR3 spells CASTPPLAGAPGELFF. The CDR3 bases are TGTGCCAGTACCCCCCCACTAGCGGGAGCCCCCGGGGAGCTGTTTTTT.

The chain links TRBV30 to TRBJ1-5; D is uncertain. V gave up 1 base and J gave up 0 bases, with 13 bases separating them. Germline assignment: CDR1 GTSNPN and CDR2 SVGIG (reference sequence). The CDR3 is made up of 16 amino acids. CDR3 sequence reads: CAWSASWRGSNQPQHF. DNA of the CDR3: TGTGCCTGGAGTGCGTCCTGGCGGGGTAGCAATCAGCCCCAGCATTTT.

About this clone: One end of the junction does not line up with germline, which may come from a read error. This chain joins TRBV9 and TRBJ2-7; 8 bases map to TRBD2. The CDR3 consists of 15 residues. Germline V gene data show CDR1 as SGDLS and CDR2 as YYNGEE. This chain's CDR3 is CASSVDGGVSNEQYF. The CDR3, as DNA: TGTGCCAGCAGCGTAGACGGGGGGGTCTCCAACGAGCAGTACTTC. Together with reference TRBV9 and TRBJ2-7, the CDR3 gives the full variable domain: DSGVTQTPKHLITATGQRVTLRCSPRSGDLSVYWYQQSLDQGLQFLIQYYNGEERAKGNILERFSAQQFPDLHSELNLSSLELGDSALYFCASSVDGGVSNEQYFGPGTRLTVT.

In this sample, this clone turned up once. The rearrangement links TRBV29-1 to TRBJ2-7; D may be TRBD1 (7 bases). The CDR3 is 12 residues long. CDR1 is SQVTM, CDR2 ANQGSEA, per germline. V shed 4 bases and J shed 4 bases, with 11 bases lying between them. The CDR3 DNA reads as TGCAGCGTTGCGGCAGGGGGGTACGAGCAGTACTTC. Translated, it gives CSVAAGGYEQYF.

The chain employs TRBV6-4 and TRBJ2-3; 8 nucleotides agree with TRBD2. V trimming: 4 bases; J trimming: 5 bases; junction bases outside the gene matches: 8. The CDR3 loop spans 15 amino acids. From germline, CDR1 is MRHNA and CDR2 SNTAGT. CDR3 residues: CASSVSGALGDTQYF. The CDR3, as DNA: TGTGCCAGCAGTGTTAGCGGGGCACTGGGAGATACGCAGTATTTT.

The chain uses TRBV7-9 and TRBJ2-3; TRBD2 matches at 8 bases. CDR1 and CDR2 from the germline V gene are SEHNR and FQNEAQ (reference sequence). With 10 bases clipped from V and 1 base from J, the junction kept 7 bases outside the gene matches. The CDR3 runs 14 residues. The DNA for the CDR3 is TGTGCCAACCAAGGTAGCGGGGGCACAGATACGCAGTATTTT. As protein: CANQGSGGTDTQYF.

The gene calls are TRBV6-4 and TRBJ2-1, with 8 bases fitting TRBD2. The CDR3 is 15 amino acids. Germline CDR1 and CDR2: MRHNA and SNTAGT. V shed 0 bases and J 3 bases; nucleotides not matched to a gene: 1. This CDR3 is CASSDSGTSYNEQFF. CDR3 nucleotides: TGTGCCAGCAGTGACTCTGGGACTAGCTACAATGAGCAGTTCTTC.

CDR3 in amino acids: CASNTPQGAKYNEQFF. As DNA, the CDR3 is TGTGCCAGCAACACCCCCCAGGGGGCGAAGTACAATGAGCAGTTCTTC. This chain links TRBV11-1 with TRBJ2-1; 8 positions match TRBD1. CDR3 size: 16 residues. Trimming took 7 bases from V and 4 from J; bases not matched to a gene: 12. Germline V gene sequence: CDR1 SGHAT, CDR2 FQDESV (reference sequence).

CDR3 in amino acids: CASSLAGDTGELFF. For the CDR3, the DNA is TGCGCCAGCAGCCTAGCGGGAGACACCGGGGAGCTGTTTTTT. This chain connects TRBV5-1 to TRBJ2-2, with 10 bases fitting TRBD2. This CDR3 region has 14 residues. V shed 4 bases and J 3 bases; nucleotides not matched to a gene: 0. CDR1 is SGHRS and CDR2 is YFSETQ in the germline V gene.

This sequence joins TRBV5-1 and TRBJ2-5, with 9 bases fitting TRBD2. The CDR3 extends over 20 amino acids. Germline-derived CDR1 and CDR2 are SGHRS and YFSETQ. V lost 4 bases, J lost 1 base, and 20 bases stayed unmatched. CDR3 sequence: CASSLGGLAGWSTSQETQYF. In nucleotides, the CDR3 is TGCGCCAGCAGCCTGGGCGGGCTAGCGGGATGGTCGACGTCCCAAGAGACCCAGTACTTC.

This rearrangement joins TRBV5-1 to TRBJ1-2; 7 bases map to TRBD1. The CDR3 runs 14 residues. Germline lookup yields CDR1 SGHRS and CDR2 YFSETQ. The V segment lost 0 bases and the J segment 4 bases; nucleotides outside the gene matches: 3. CDR3 region: CASSLEQGSYGYTF. In DNA, the CDR3 is TGCGCCAGCAGCTTGGAACAGGGGTCCTATGGCTACACCTTC.

The rearrangement joins TRBV7-2 to TRBJ1-2; D is ambiguous. The germline V gene encodes CDR1 SGHTA and CDR2 FQGNSA. The CDR3 is 14 amino acids. Trimming shortened V by 1 base and J by 5 bases, and 11 bases separated the two germline ends. The CDR3 is CASSLDGRRYGYTF. The DNA of the CDR3 is TGTGCCAGCAGCTTAGACGGAAGGAGATATGGCTACACCTTC.

The CDR3 nucleotides are TGTGCCAGCTCACCACCGATGGGGGCGAACTATGGCTACACCTTC. Its protein is CASSPPMGANYGYTF. V usage is TRBV18 and J usage is TRBJ1-2; possibly TRBD1 for D (6 bases). The CDR3 covers 15 residues. Germline V gives CDR1 KGHSH, CDR2 LQKENI. The germline V and J ends were trimmed by 0 bases and 2 bases, with 10 bases remaining between them.

The chain uses TRBV5-4 and TRBJ1-2; 7 bases are a match to TRBD1. Germline CDR1 is SGHNT and CDR2 is YYREEE (reference sequence). V shed 5 bases, J shed 6 bases, and the junction held 4 bases outside the gene matches. This CDR3 is 12 amino acids long. The DNA for the CDR3 is TGTGCCAGCAGGGGACAGCGAGATGGCTACACCTTC. It translates to CASRGQRDGYTF.

The J gene is TRBJ1-5, the V gene TRBV6-4; TRBD1 aligns across 7 bases. The CDR3 contains 15 residues. With 6 bases clipped from V and 2 bases from J, the junction kept 7 bases outside the gene matches. Looked up from germline, CDR1 is MRHNA and CDR2 is SNTAGT. The CDR3 sequence: CASSKTGARNQPQHF. The CDR3 coding sequence is TGTGCCAGCAGCAAAACAGGGGCGCGCAATCAGCCCCAGCATTTT.

The genes are TRBV11-3 and TRBJ1-2; D gene ambiguous. Per the germline V gene, CDR1 is SGHNT and CDR2 is YENEEA. The V gene lost 0 bases and the J gene lost 1 base, with 12 bases spanning the gap. The length of the CDR3 is 16 residues. The CDR3 sequence is CASSLDVVVSNYGYTF. In DNA form, the CDR3 reads TGTGCCAGCAGCTTAGATGTGGTGGTCAGTAACTATGGCTACACCTTC.

This rearrangement joins TRBV19 to TRBJ1-6; D possibly corresponds to TRBD1 (5 bases). The germline V gene has CDR1 LNHDA and CDR2 SQIVND (reference sequence). V was trimmed by 7 bases and J by 7 bases, leaving 14 bases between them. This CDR3 contains 14 residues. Here the CDR3 DNA reads TGTGCCAGTAATCCCCAGGGAGGCAATTCACCCCTCCACTTT. It codes for CASNPQGGNSPLHF.

The V call is TRBV5-1, the J call TRBJ2-5; perhaps TRBD2 as D (6 bases). In germline, CDR1 is SGHRS, CDR2 YFSETQ. V dropped 0 bases and J dropped 3 bases, with 9 bases sitting between them. The CDR3 runs 14 residues. Here the CDR3 reads CASSLAPSEETQYF. CDR3 in DNA: TGCGCCAGCAGCTTGGCCCCTAGCGAAGAGACCCAGTACTTC.

The genes are TRBV18 and TRBJ2-1, with 9 bases lining up with TRBD1. The CDR3 is made up of 16 amino acids. Germline V gene data show CDR1 as KGHSH and CDR2 as LQKENI. V was clipped by 3 bases and J by 8 bases; unmatched bases: 11. The CDR3: CASSPLQGARVYEQFF. CDR3 coding DNA: TGTGCCAGCTCACCCCTACAGGGGGCGCGAGTGTATGAGCAGTTCTTC.

This chain uses TRBV19 with TRBJ1-1; possibly TRBD1 for D (6 bases). The germline V and J ends were trimmed by 5 bases and 0 bases, with 16 bases remaining between them. This CDR3 region has 16 residues. Germline V gives CDR1 LNHDA, CDR2 SQIVND (reference sequence). CDR3 sequence (DNA): TGTGCCAGTAGTGACCACAGGGAAACCCTGAACACTGAAGCTTTCTTT. Encoded protein: CASSDHRETLNTEAFF.

The chain carries TRBV28 and TRBJ1-2; the D is unclear. The CDR3 sequence is 12 residues long. Germline lookup yields CDR1 MDHEN and CDR2 SYDVKM. Trimming left V 3 bases short and J 13 bases short, with 15 bases between. CDR3 sequence (DNA): TGTGCCAGCAGTTTGCGGGCAGACTACAGCACCTTC. Protein sequence: CASSLRADYSTF.

CDR3 nucleotide sequence: TGCGCCAGCAGCCTGAACGGCCAGGGGGTGGCCGGGGAGCTGTTTTTT. It is translated as CASSLNGQGVAGELFF. The chain links TRBV5-1 to TRBJ2-2; TRBD1 agrees at 7 bases. CDR3 size: 16 residues. Germline values: CDR1 SGHRS, CDR2 YFSETQ. V lost 4 bases, J lost 6 bases, and 12 bases stayed unmatched.